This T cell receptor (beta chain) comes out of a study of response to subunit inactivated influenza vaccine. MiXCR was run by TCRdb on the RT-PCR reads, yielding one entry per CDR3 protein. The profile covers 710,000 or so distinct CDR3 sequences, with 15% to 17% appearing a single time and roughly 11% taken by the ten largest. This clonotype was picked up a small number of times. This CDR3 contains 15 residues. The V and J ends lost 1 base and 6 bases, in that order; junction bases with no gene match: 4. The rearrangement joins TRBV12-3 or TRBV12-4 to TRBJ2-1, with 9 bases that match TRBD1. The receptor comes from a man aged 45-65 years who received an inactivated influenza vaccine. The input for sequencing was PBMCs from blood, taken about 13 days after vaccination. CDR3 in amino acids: CASSLGGQGFNEQFF. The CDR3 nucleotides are TGTGCCAGCAGTTTAGGAGGACAGGGGTTCAATGAGCAGTTCTTC.